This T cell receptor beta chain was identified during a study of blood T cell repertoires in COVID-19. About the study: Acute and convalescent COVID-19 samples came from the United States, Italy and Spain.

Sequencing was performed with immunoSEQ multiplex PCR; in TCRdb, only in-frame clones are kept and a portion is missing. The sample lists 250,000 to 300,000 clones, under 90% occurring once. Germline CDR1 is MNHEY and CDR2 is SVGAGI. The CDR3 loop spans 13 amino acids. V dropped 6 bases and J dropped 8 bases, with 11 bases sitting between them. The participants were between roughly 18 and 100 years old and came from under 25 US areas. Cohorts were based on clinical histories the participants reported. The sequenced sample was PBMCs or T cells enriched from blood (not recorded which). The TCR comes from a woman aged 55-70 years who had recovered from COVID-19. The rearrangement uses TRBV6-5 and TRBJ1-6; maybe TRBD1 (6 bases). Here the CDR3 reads CASRSGVHSPLHF. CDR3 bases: TGTGCCAGCAGGTCAGGGGTACATTCACCCCTCCACTTT.